Shown below are 18 T cell receptor beta chains from a single sample sequenced in a study of T cells after somatic rescue of genetic block. TCRdb's copy holds only in-frame clones and misses some; the assay was immunoSEQ multiplex PCR. The data show tens of thousands of clones, around 90% seen once. The specimen sequenced was peripheral blood mononuclear cells (PBMCs). All receptors derive from a man aged 25-45 years.

The rearrangement uses TRBV6-5 and TRBJ2-7; D may be TRBD2 (5 bases). Per germline, CDR1 MNHEY and CDR2 SVGAGI. This CDR3 is built from 16 residues. V lost 0 bases, J lost 1 base, and 13 bases lay in between. CDR3 protein: CASSYSLAATSYEQYF. The CDR3 nucleotides read TGTGCCAGCAGTTACTCCCTAGCTGCCACGTCCTACGAGCAGTACTTC.

The genes are TRBV19 and TRBJ2-1; possibly TRBD1 for D (8 bases). CDR1 and CDR2 from the germline V gene are LNHDA and SQIVND (reference sequence). The CDR3 length is 19 residues. V shed 3 bases and J shed 3 bases, with 24 bases lying between them. The CDR3 DNA reads TGTGCCAGTAGTATGAGGGAGGGTCGACAGGGGATGTACTACAATGAGCAGTTCTTC. Translating it yields CASSMREGRQGMYYNEQFF.

This clone was detected once. This chain links TRBV18 with TRBJ2-7, with TRBD2 matching 14 bases. This CDR3 spans 16 amino acids. Germline CDR1 reads KGHSH; CDR2 reads LQKENI. The V segment lost 6 bases and the J segment 6 bases; nucleotides outside the gene matches: 10. CDR3 sequence: CASSRETSGRACEQYF. The CDR3 DNA is TGTGCCAGCTCCCGCGAGACTAGCGGGAGGGCCTGCGAGCAGTACTTC.

J is TRBJ1-4 and V is TRBV9; D remains unclear. The germline V and J ends were trimmed by 4 bases and 4 bases, with 11 bases remaining between them. Per germline, CDR1 SGDLS and CDR2 YYNGEE. The CDR3 covers 14 residues. This chain's CDR3 is CASSRETYNEKLFF. The CDR3 DNA reads as TGTGCCAGCAGCCGGGAGACCTATAATGAAAAACTGTTTTTT. The full variable domain, in which reference TRBV9 and TRBJ1-4 provide the parts outside the CDR3, is DSGVTQTPKHLITATGQRVTLRCSPRSGDLSVYWYQQSLDQGLQFLIQYYNGEERAKGNILERFSAQQFPDLHSELNLSSLELGDSALYFCASSRETYNEKLFFGSGTQLSVL.

The table lists this clone with a few counts. The CDR3 nucleotides are TGTGCCATCAGGCCGGGACTAGCAAACGAGCAGTACTTC. It encodes CAIRPGLANEQYF. The chain carries TRBV10-3 and TRBJ2-7, with 9 bases identical to TRBD2. V shed 6 bases, J shed 5 bases, and the junction held 5 bases outside the gene matches. The CDR3 sequence is 13 residues long. Per germline, CDR1 ENHRY and CDR2 SYGVKD.

This rearrangement joins TRBV7-9 to TRBJ1-2; tentative D call: TRBD1 (6 bases). The CDR3 has 14 residues. Trimming shortened V by 2 bases and J by 2 bases, and 9 bases separated the two germline ends. Per germline, CDR1 SEHNR and CDR2 FQNEAQ (reference sequence). The CDR3 here is CASSLPTGNYGYTF. The CDR3 DNA reads as TGTGCCAGCAGCTTACCTACAGGGAACTATGGCTACACCTTC. Based on the CDR3 plus reference TRBV7-9 and TRBJ1-2, the full variable domain is DTGVSQNPRHKITKRGQNVTFRCDPISEHNRLYWYRQTLGQGPEFLTYFQNEAQLEKSRLLSDRFSAERPKGSFSTLEIQRTEQGDSAMYLCASSLPTGNYGYTFGSGTRLTVV.

The chain employs TRBV4-1 and TRBJ2-1, with TRBD2 matching over 7 bases. The CDR3 length is 14 residues. V dropped 4 bases and J dropped 6; count of bases not matched to a gene: 6. Germline V gives CDR1 MGHRA, CDR2 YSYEKL. This CDR3 reads CASSPSGQINEQFF. CDR3 DNA sequence: TGCGCCAGCAGCCCTAGCGGCCAGATCAATGAGCAGTTCTTC.

V is TRBV2 and J is TRBJ1-6; 9 bases align to TRBD1. CDR1 is SNHLY and CDR2 is FYNNEI in the germline V gene. Germline trimming cut 3 bases from V and 9 bases from J; bases unmatched to any gene: 3. The CDR3 contains 14 residues. The CDR3 spells CASSDMDRGSPLHF. CDR3 in DNA: TGTGCCAGCAGTGATATGGACAGGGGTTCACCCCTCCACTTT.

The chain employs TRBV10-3 and TRBJ2-3; 10 nucleotides align to TRBD1. The CDR3 covers 16 residues. The V gene's germline CDR1 is ENHRY and CDR2 SYGVKD. After removal of 6 bases from V and 5 bases from J, the junction contained 11 bases not matched to a gene. CDR3 sequence reads: CAISENRQGAIDTQYF. The CDR3 DNA sequence: TGTGCCATCAGCGAAAACCGACAGGGGGCAATAGATACGCAGTATTTT.

V is TRBV23-1 and J is TRBJ1-4; 7 bases agree with TRBD1. TRBV23-1 is labeled an ORF, and its function is uncertain. The CDR3 extends over 15 amino acids. The trim removed 0 bases at V and 6 bases at J, leaving 4 bases unmatched. CDR3 bases: TGCGCCAGCAGTCAATCAGGGGGCTTATATGAAAAACTGTTTTTT. Encoded protein: CASSQSGGLYEKLFF.

This chain joins TRBV6-1 and TRBJ1-6, with D uncertain. The V gene lost 1 base and the J gene lost 6 bases, with 10 bases spanning the gap. The CDR3 covers 15 residues. The germline V gene has CDR1 MNHNS and CDR2 SASEGT. The CDR3 DNA reads as TGTGCCAGCAGTGAAGGCGAGGGCGGTAATTCACCCCTCCACTTT. Translating gives CASSEGEGGNSPLHF.

The chain has TRBV6-5 and TRBJ1-2; D unclear. Germline V CDR1 and CDR2: MNHEY, SVGAGI. This CDR3 is built from 14 residues. Trimming removed 5 bases at V and 7 bases at J, with 17 bases between. The CDR3 DNA is TGTGCCAGCAGTACCCTAGACGACTTGGCTGGCTACACCTTC. This sequence encodes CASSTLDDLAGYTF.

V and J are TRBV9 and TRBJ2-7, with 8 bases matching TRBD2. This CDR3 is 13 amino acids long. The V and J ends lost 3 bases and 5 bases, in that order; junction bases with no gene match: 4. Germline CDR1 is SGDLS and CDR2 is YYNGEE. The CDR3 is CASSERGFNEQYF. CDR3 DNA sequence: TGTGCCAGCAGCGAGCGGGGGTTTAACGAGCAGTACTTC.

This rearrangement joins TRBV27 to TRBJ2-5; 14 bases line up with TRBD2. Losses at the gene ends were 4 bases for V and 5 bases for J; bases not matched to a gene: 3. CDR3 size: 15 residues. Germline V gene data show CDR1 as MNHEY and CDR2 as SMNVEV (reference sequence). CDR3 DNA: TGTGCCAGCAGTTCGACTAGCGGGAGGGTCGAGACCCAGTACTTC. This sequence encodes CASSSTSGRVETQYF.

The chain recombines TRBV19 with TRBJ1-1; D gene uncertain. The V gene's germline CDR1 is LNHDA and CDR2 SQIVND (reference sequence). The CDR3 contains 12 residues. Trimming took off 6 bases at V and 7 bases at J, with 12 bases between the two ends. This chain's CDR3 is CASSYGSSEAFF. CDR3 coding DNA: TGTGCCAGTAGCTACGGCTCGAGTGAAGCTTTCTTT.

The chain has TRBV6-1 and TRBJ1-2; TRBD1 is a possible D gene (6 bases). Germline V gene sequence: CDR1 MNHNS, CDR2 SASEGT. This CDR3 comprises 18 residues. V lost 3 bases to trimming and J lost 3 bases, with 23 bases between them. CDR3 sequence (DNA): TGTGCCAGCAGTGATGGGGGGGTCAGGGGAGGAGGTCACTATGGCTACACCTTC. This codes for CASSDGGVRGGGHYGYTF.

This clone has only a few counts. In nucleotides, the CDR3 is TGCGCCAGCAGCCACCGACTAGCGGGGGGGCAGGGCACAGATACGCAGTATTTT. It yields the protein CASSHRLAGGQGTDTQYF. The genes are TRBV4-1 and TRBJ2-3; 14 nucleotides align to TRBD2. Trimming took 3 bases from V and 1 from J; bases not matched to a gene: 6. CDR3 length: 18 amino acids. Germline V gene sequence: CDR1 MGHRA, CDR2 YSYEKL.

This chain links TRBV6-6 with TRBJ1-5; perhaps TRBD1 as D (5 bases). The germline V gene encodes CDR1 MNHNY and CDR2 SVGAGI (reference sequence). The CDR3 loop spans 15 amino acids. Between the trimmed V and J ends, which lost 4 bases and 0 bases, there was a span of 10 bases. CDR3 residues: CASSSRQGSNQPQHF. The CDR3, as DNA: TGTGCCAGCAGTTCGCGGCAGGGTAGCAATCAGCCCCAGCATTTT.